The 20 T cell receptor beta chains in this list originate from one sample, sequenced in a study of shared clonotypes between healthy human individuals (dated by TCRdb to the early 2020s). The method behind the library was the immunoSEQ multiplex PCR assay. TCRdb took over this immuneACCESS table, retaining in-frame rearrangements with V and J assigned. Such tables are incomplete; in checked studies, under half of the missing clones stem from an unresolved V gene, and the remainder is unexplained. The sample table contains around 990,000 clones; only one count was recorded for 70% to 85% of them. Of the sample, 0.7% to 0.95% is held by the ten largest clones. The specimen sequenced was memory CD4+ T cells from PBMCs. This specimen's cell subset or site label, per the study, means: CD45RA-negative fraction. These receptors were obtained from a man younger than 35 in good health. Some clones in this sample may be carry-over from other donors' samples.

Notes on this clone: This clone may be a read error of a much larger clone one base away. DNA of the CDR3: TGTGCCAGCAGCAGACAGGGGAGCACTGAAGCTTTCTTT. It is translated as CASSRQGSTEAFF. The chain recombines TRBV6-5 with TRBJ1-1; 8 bases line up with TRBD1. V was clipped by 6 bases and J by 4 bases; unmatched bases: 4. Per germline, CDR1 MNHEY and CDR2 SVGAGI. CDR3 length equals 13 residues.

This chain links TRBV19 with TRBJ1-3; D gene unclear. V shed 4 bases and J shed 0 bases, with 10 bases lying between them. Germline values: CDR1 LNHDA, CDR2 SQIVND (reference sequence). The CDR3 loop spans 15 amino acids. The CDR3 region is CASSTSMNSGNTIYF. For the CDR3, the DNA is TGTGCCAGTAGTACCTCCATGAACTCTGGAAACACCATATATTTT. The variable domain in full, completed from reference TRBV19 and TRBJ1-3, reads DGGITQSPKYLFRKEGQNVTLSCEQNLNHDAMYWYRQDPGQGLRLIYYSQIVNDFQKGDIAEGYSVSREKKESFPLTVTSAQKNPTAFYLCASSTSMNSGNTIYFGEGSWLTVV.

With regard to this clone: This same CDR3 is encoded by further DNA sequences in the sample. The CDR3 loop reads CASSLAGGRETQYF. For the CDR3, the DNA is TGTGCCAGCAGCTTGGCAGGGGGCCGTGAGACCCAGTACTTC. The chain is built from TRBV5-4 and TRBJ2-5; 8 bases align to TRBD1. Per germline, CDR1 SGHNT and CDR2 YYREEE (reference sequence). The junction had 3 bases not matched to a gene; V was cut back by 0 bases and J by 5 bases. The CDR3 totals 14 residues. The variable domain in full, with the rest retrieved from reference TRBV5-4 and TRBJ2-5, is ETGVTQSPTHLIKTRGQQVTLRCSSQSGHNTVSWYQQALGQGPQFIFQYYREEENGRGNFPPRFSGLQFPNYSSELNVNALELDDSALYLCASSLAGGRETQYFGPGTRLLVL.

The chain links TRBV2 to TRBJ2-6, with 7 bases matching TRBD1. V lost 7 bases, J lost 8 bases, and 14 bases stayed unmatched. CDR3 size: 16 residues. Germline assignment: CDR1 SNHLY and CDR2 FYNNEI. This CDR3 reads CASTILTTGSSNVLTF. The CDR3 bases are TGTGCCAGCACGATACTGACGACAGGGTCTTCCAACGTCCTGACTTTC.

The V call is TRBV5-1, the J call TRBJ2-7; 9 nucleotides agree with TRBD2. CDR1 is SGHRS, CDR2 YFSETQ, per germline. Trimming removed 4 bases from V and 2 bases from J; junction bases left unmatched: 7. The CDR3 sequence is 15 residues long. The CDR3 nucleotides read TGCGCCAGCAGCCCGCTGACTAGCGGTACCTACGAGCAGTACTTC. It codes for CASSPLTSGTYEQYF.

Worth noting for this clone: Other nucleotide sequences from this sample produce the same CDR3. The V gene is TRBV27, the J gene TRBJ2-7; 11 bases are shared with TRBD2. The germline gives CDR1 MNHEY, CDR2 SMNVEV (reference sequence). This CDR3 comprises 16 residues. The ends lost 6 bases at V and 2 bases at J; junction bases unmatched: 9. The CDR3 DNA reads TGTGCCAGCAGCCTACGCCTAGCGGGAGGAACCTACGAGCAGTACTTC. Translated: CASSLRLAGGTYEQYF.

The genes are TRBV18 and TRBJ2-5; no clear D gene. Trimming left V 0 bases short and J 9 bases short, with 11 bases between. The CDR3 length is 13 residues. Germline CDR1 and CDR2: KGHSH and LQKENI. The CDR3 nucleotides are TGTGCCAGCTCACCACCTGGAATCGGGTCCCAGTACTTC. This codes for CASSPPGIGSQYF.

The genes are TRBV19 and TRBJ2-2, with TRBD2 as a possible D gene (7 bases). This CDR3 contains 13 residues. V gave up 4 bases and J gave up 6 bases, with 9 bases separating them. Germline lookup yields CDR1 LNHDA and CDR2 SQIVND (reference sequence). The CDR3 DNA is TGTGCCAGTAGTAACGGGGGGCCCGGGGAGCTGTTTTTT. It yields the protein CASSNGGPGELFF. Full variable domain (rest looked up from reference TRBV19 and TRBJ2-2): DGGITQSPKYLFRKEGQNVTLSCEQNLNHDAMYWYRQDPGQGLRLIYYSQIVNDFQKGDIAEGYSVSREKKESFPLTVTSAQKNPTAFYLCASSNGGPGELFFGEGSRLTVL.

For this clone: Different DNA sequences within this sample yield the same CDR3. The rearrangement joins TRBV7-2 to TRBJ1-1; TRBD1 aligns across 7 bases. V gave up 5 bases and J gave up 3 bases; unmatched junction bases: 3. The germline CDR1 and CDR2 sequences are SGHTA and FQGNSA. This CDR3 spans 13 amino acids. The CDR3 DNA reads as TGTGCCAGCAGCAGTCAGGGGGACACTGAAGCTTTCTTT. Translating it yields CASSSQGDTEAFF.

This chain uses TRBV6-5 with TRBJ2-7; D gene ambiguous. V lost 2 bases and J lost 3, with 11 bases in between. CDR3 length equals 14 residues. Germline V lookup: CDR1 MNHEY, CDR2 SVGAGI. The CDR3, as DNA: TGTGCCAGCAGTTACAGGCACCAAATCTACGAGCAGTACTTC. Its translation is CASSYRHQIYEQYF.

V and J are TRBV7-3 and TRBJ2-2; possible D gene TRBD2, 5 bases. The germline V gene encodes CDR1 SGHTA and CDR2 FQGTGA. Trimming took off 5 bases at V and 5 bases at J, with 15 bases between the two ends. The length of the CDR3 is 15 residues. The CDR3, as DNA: TGTGCCAGCAGCCCCGATCCTAGCCATACCGGGGAGCTGTTTTTT. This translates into CASSPDPSHTGELFF.

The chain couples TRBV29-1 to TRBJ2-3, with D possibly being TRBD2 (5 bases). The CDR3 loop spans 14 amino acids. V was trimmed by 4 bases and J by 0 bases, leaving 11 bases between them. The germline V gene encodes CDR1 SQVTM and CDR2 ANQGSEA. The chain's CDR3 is CSVVVAPSTDTQYF. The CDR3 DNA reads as TGCAGCGTTGTCGTAGCGCCAAGCACAGATACGCAGTATTTT.

The CDR3 DNA is TGCGCCAGCAGCCAAGAACCACCCGGGCCCTACGAGCAGTACTTC. It is translated as CASSQEPPGPYEQYF. V usage is TRBV4-1 and J usage is TRBJ2-7; no clear D gene. This CDR3 region has 15 residues. V lost 0 bases to trimming and J lost 2 bases, with 11 bases between them. Per germline, CDR1 MGHRA and CDR2 YSYEKL.

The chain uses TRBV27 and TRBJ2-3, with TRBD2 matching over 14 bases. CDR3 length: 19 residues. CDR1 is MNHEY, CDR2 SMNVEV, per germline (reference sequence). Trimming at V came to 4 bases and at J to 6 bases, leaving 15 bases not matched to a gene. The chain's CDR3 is CASSSYRMGLAGESDTQYF. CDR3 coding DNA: TGTGCCAGCAGTTCCTACCGTATGGGACTAGCGGGAGAGTCGGATACGCAGTATTTT.

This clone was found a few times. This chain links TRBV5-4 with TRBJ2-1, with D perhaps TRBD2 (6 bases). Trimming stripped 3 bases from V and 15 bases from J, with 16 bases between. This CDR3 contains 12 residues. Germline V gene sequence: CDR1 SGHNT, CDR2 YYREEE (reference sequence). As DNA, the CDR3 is TGTGCCAGCAGCTGGACTATTGACGATCCGTTCTTC. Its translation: CASSWTIDDPFF.

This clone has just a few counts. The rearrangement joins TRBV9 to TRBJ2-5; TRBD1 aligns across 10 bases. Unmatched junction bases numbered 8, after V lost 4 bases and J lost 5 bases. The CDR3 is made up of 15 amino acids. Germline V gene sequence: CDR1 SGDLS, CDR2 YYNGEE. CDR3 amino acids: CASSPRTGGVETQYF. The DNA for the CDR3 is TGTGCCAGCAGCCCCAGGACAGGGGGTGTGGAGACCCAGTACTTC.

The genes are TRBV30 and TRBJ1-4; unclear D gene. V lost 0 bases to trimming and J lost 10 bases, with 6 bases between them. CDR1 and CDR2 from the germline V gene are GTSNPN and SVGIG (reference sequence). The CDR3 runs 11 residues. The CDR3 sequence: CAWSVRGKLFF. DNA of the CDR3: TGTGCCTGGAGTGTACGAGGAAAACTGTTTTTT.

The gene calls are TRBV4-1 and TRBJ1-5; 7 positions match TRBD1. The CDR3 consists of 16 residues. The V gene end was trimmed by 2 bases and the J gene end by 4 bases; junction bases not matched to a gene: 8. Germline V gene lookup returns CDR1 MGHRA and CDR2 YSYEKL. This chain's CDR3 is CASSQRWTGVNQPQHF. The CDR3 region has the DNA TGCGCCAGCAGCCAACGTTGGACAGGTGTAAATCAGCCCCAGCATTTT.

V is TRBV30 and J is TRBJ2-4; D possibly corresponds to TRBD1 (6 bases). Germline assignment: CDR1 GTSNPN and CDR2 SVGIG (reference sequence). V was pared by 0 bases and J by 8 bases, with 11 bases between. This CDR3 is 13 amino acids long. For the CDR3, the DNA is TGTGCCTGGAGTGTACTTTACAGGGACATTCAGTACTTC. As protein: CAWSVLYRDIQYF.

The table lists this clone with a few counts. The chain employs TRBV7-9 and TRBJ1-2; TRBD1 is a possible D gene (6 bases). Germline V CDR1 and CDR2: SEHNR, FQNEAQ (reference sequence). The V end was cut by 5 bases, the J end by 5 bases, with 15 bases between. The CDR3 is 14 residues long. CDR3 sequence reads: CASSGLSDRYGYTF. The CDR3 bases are TGTGCCAGCAGCGGTCTATCGGACAGATATGGCTACACCTTC.